The clone carrying this TCR beta chain was recorded a few times. No antigen is known for it. The entry originates in a study of cytomegalovirus exposure and HLA in healthy donors. Study-level points and caveats: Highly shared sequence variants in one cluster were likely a sequencing artifact.

CDR1 is SEHNR and CDR2 is FQNEAQ in the germline V gene (reference sequence). The CDR3 contains 18 residues. V was shortened by 2 bases and J by 4 bases, with 21 bases between the two germline ends. This PCR relied on a set of 60 Vbeta primers and 13 Jbeta primers. Clones were read by immunoSEQ multiplex PCR, and TCRdb kept only the in-frame ones, dropping some. The repertoire holds around 150,000 clones, 76% seen once, with 1.5% to 2% in the top ten. The clonotype comes from a woman aged 35 to 49 in good health and CMV-seronegative. The sequencing input was PBMCs. The V call is TRBV7-9, the J call TRBJ1-3; TRBD1 might be the D (5 bases). CDR3 sequence reads: CASSLSPTRSGRGNTIYF. The CDR3 coding sequence is TGTGCCAGCAGCTTATCCCCCACGAGGTCAGGGCGAGGAAACACCATATATTTT.